The TCR beta chain described here comes from a study of blood T cell repertoires in COVID-19. Looking at the study overall: Acute-phase and convalescent COVID-19 samples originated in the United States, Italy and Spain. PBMCs, B-cell-depleted T cells, or T cells provided the cDNA or gDNA that made up the material.

Assay: immunoSEQ multiplex PCR; the TCRdb copy retains only in-frame clones and omits some. The table lists 60,000 to 75,000 clones, more than 75% of them singletons. Germline V gene sequence: CDR1 GTSNPN, CDR2 SVGIG (reference sequence). This CDR3 is built from 14 residues. V was shortened by 0 bases and J by 3 bases, with 11 bases between the two germline ends. Sequencing input: peripheral blood. The clonotype originates from a human donor in a cohort sampled during active COVID-19. The chain combines TRBV30 with TRBJ1-2; no reliable D call. The CDR3 loop reads CAWSVRHQDYGYTF. The CDR3 coding sequence is TGTGCCTGGAGTGTACGACATCAGGACTATGGCTACACCTTC.